The 4 T cell receptor beta chains in this list originate from one sample, sequenced in a study of T cell changes during pregnancy in multiple sclerosis. The protocol was immunoSEQ multiplex PCR, while the TCRdb copy is restricted to in-frame clones and leaves out a portion. This table holds some 40,000 clones, 75% to 95% found once. Sequences were derived from CD4+ T cells from peripheral blood mononuclear cells, sampled in the third trimester of pregnancy. These receptors were collected from a female donor in good health, enrolled as a control in a pregnancy study.

V is TRBV4-2 and J is TRBJ2-3, with 15 bases fitting TRBD2. With 1 base clipped from V and 5 bases from J, the junction kept 4 bases outside the gene matches. The germline gives CDR1 LGHNA, CDR2 YNFKEQ. The CDR3 has 17 residues. The CDR3 coding sequence is TGTGCCAGCAGCCAAGGGACTAGCGGGGGGGCTCTAGATACGCAGTATTTT. Protein: CASSQGTSGGALDTQYF.

This clone was counted a single time. The chain links TRBV7-8 to TRBJ1-3; a weak D match, TRBD1 (6 bases). The CDR3 spans 16 residues. The V gene lost 4 bases and the J gene lost 2 bases, with 15 bases spanning the gap. Looked up from germline, CDR1 is SGHVS and CDR2 is FQNEAQ. CDR3 bases: TGTGCCAGCAGCTCGTACAGGGCTCCCCCTGGAAACACCATATATTTT. Translating it yields CASSSYRAPPGNTIYF.

The rearrangement uses TRBV18 and TRBJ2-7, with D hard to call. CDR1 and CDR2 from the germline V gene are KGHSH and LQKENI. This CDR3 region has 13 residues. V was pared by 0 bases and J by 4 bases, with 7 bases between. CDR3 sequence reads: CASSPPQEYEQYF. The CDR3 DNA is TGTGCCAGCTCACCACCGCAAGAGTACGAGCAGTACTTC.

The chain couples TRBV2 to TRBJ1-4, with TRBD1 matching 8 bases. The trim removed 5 bases at V and 5 bases at J, leaving 7 bases unmatched. Per the germline V gene, CDR1 is SNHLY and CDR2 is FYNNEI. CDR3 length: 15 amino acids. The DNA of the CDR3 is TGTGCCAGCAGTCGACAGGGGACCGACAATGAAAAACTGTTTTTT. It encodes CASSRQGTDNEKLFF.